Below are 12 T cell receptor beta chains sequenced from a single sample in a study of cytomegalovirus exposure and HLA in healthy donors. It was with 60 Vbeta and 13 Jbeta primers that the PCR ran. Data came from immunoSEQ multiplex PCR; TCRdb stores just in-frame clones and leaves some out. The sample features about 160,000 clones, with over 1% in its top ten. The sequenced sample consisted of PBMCs. The receptors shown here come from a woman aged 55 to 70 in good health and CMV-seronegative.

The chain carries TRBV10-3 and TRBJ2-3; 10 nucleotides align to TRBD2. The CDR3 consists of 20 residues. The V gene end was trimmed by 0 bases and the J gene end by 0 bases; junction bases not matched to a gene: 12. Germline CDR1 reads ENHRY; CDR2 reads SYGVKD. CDR3 loop: CAISESLAGPIWDSTDTQYF. The CDR3 nucleotides read TGTGCCATCAGTGAGTCACTAGCGGGACCAATATGGGATAGCACAGATACGCAGTATTTT.

The genes are TRBV7-9 and TRBJ1-3, with TRBD1 matching over 9 bases. Unmatched junction bases numbered 2, after V lost 4 bases and J lost 7 bases. The germline V gene encodes CDR1 SEHNR and CDR2 FQNEAQ (reference sequence). CDR3 length: 13 residues. The CDR3 protein is CASSWGTGNTIYF. CDR3 DNA sequence: TGTGCCAGCAGCTGGGGGACAGGGAACACCATATATTTT. The entire variable domain, with the rest obtained from reference TRBV7-9 and TRBJ1-3, is as follows: DTGVSQNPRHKITKRGQNVTFRCDPISEHNRLYWYRQTLGQGPEFLTYFQNEAQLEKSRLLSDRFSAERPKGSFSTLEIQRTEQGDSAMYLCASSWGTGNTIYFGEGSWLTVV.

The genes are TRBV11-2 and TRBJ2-1; 8 bases line up with TRBD2. The CDR3 loop spans 15 amino acids. V shed 4 bases, J shed 4 bases, and the junction held 6 bases outside the gene matches. Germline CDR1 is SGHAT and CDR2 is FQNNGV. The CDR3 region is CASSSGLAEYNEQFF. The CDR3 bases are TGTGCCAGCAGCTCAGGACTAGCAGAATACAATGAGCAGTTCTTC.

The rearrangement joins TRBV4-2 to TRBJ1-2, with 10 nucleotides matching TRBD1. This CDR3 region has 16 residues. Trimming removed 0 bases from V and 4 bases from J; junction bases left unmatched: 5. Germline assignment: CDR1 LGHNA and CDR2 YNFKEQ. This CDR3 is CASSQDWDRGVYGYTF. Written as DNA, the CDR3 is TGTGCCAGCAGCCAAGATTGGGACAGGGGCGTCTATGGCTACACCTTC.

The chain is built from TRBV7-3 and TRBJ2-3; D is uncertain. Per germline, CDR1 SGHTA and CDR2 FQGTGA. Trimming removed 2 bases at V and 4 bases at J, with 4 bases between. The CDR3 covers 12 residues. The CDR3 DNA follows: TGTGCCAGCAGCTTACCGTCAGATACGCAGTATTTT. This codes for CASSLPSDTQYF.

The chain's CDR3 is CASSQGQNYGYTF. The CDR3 bases are TGTGCCAGCAGCCAAGGTCAGAACTATGGCTACACCTTC. This chain joins TRBV14 and TRBJ1-2, with unresolved D. Trimming removed 1 base at V and 2 bases at J, with 5 bases between. Germline V gene lookup returns CDR1 SGHDN and CDR2 FVKESK. CDR3 size: 13 residues. Together with reference TRBV14 and TRBJ1-2, the CDR3 gives the full variable domain: EAGVTQFPSHSVIEKGQTVTLRCDPISGHDNLYWYRRVMGKEIKFLLHFVKESKQDESGMPNNRFLAERTGGTYSTLKVQPAELEDSGVYFCASSQGQNYGYTFGSGTRLTVV.

This chain links TRBV7-8 with TRBJ2-7; 8 bases agree with TRBD1. Unmatched junction bases numbered 8, after V lost 7 bases and J lost 3 bases. In germline, CDR1 is SGHVS, CDR2 FQNEAQ. This CDR3 is 14 amino acids long. The CDR3 loop is CASTPRGPGYEQYF. The DNA of the CDR3 is TGTGCCAGCACCCCCAGGGGGCCGGGCTACGAGCAGTACTTC. The whole variable domain, filled in from reference TRBV7-8 and TRBJ2-7, reads GAGVSQSPRYKVAKRGQDVALRCDPISGHVSLFWYQQALGQGPEFLTYFQNEAQLDKSGLPSDRFFAERPEGSVSTLKIQRTQQEDSAVYLCASTPRGPGYEQYFGPGTRLTVT.

Written as DNA, the CDR3 is TGTGCCAGCAGTGATGAGAGGGGGCGGAATGAAAAACTGTTTTTT. It translates to CASSDERGRNEKLFF. The J gene is TRBJ1-4, the V gene TRBV6-1, with 7 bases aligning to TRBD1. The V gene's germline CDR1 is MNHNS and CDR2 SASEGT. The CDR3 is 15 residues long. The trim removed 3 bases at V and 5 bases at J, leaving 6 bases unmatched.

V usage is TRBV7-3 and J usage is TRBJ1-6, with 10 bases lining up with TRBD1. CDR1 is SGHTA and CDR2 is FQGTGA in the germline V gene. The V gene end was trimmed by 5 bases and the J gene end by 9 bases; junction bases not matched to a gene: 10. This CDR3 has 16 amino acids. The CDR3: CASSPLGQGLGSPLHF. CDR3 nucleotides: TGTGCCAGCAGCCCCCTGGGACAGGGGTTAGGTTCACCCCTCCACTTT.

The CDR3 sequence: CASSVQSMNTEAFF. In DNA, the CDR3 is TGTGCCAGCAGCGTCCAATCAATGAACACTGAAGCTTTCTTT. The chain employs TRBV9 and TRBJ1-1; D call uncertain. Per the germline V gene, CDR1 is SGDLS and CDR2 is YYNGEE. V lost 2 bases, J lost 0 bases, and 8 bases lay in between. The CDR3 runs to 14 residues. Full variable domain (rest looked up from reference TRBV9 and TRBJ1-1): DSGVTQTPKHLITATGQRVTLRCSPRSGDLSVYWYQQSLDQGLQFLIQYYNGEERAKGNILERFSAQQFPDLHSELNLSSLELGDSALYFCASSVQSMNTEAFFGQGTRLTVV.

The V gene is TRBV5-1, the J gene TRBJ2-5, with TRBD1 matching 7 bases. Germline assignment: CDR1 SGHRS and CDR2 YFSETQ. Losses at the gene ends were 0 bases for V and 5 bases for J; bases not matched to a gene: 7. CDR3 length equals 15 residues. CDR3 sequence: CASSLEGQSSETQYF. The CDR3 DNA is TGCGCCAGCAGCTTGGAGGGACAGAGCAGTGAGACCCAGTACTTC.

For the CDR3, the DNA is TGTGCCACCAGCAGAGGTATCGGGGTTTATGGCTACACCTTC. It is translated as CATSRGIGVYGYTF. The chain uses TRBV15 and TRBJ1-2; the D is unclear. Germline lookup yields CDR1 LNHNV and CDR2 YYDKDF (reference sequence). Between the trimmed V and J ends, which lost 1 base and 5 bases, there was a span of 11 bases. The CDR3 totals 14 residues.